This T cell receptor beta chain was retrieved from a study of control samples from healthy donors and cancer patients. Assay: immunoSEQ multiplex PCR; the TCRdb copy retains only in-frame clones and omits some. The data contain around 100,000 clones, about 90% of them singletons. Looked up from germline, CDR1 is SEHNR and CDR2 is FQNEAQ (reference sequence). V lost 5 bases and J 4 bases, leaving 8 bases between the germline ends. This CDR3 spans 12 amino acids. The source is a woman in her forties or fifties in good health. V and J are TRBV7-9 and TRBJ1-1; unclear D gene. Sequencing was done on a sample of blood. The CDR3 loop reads CASSPSSTEAFF. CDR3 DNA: TGTGCCAGCAGCCCGTCCAGCACTGAAGCTTTCTTT.